This TCR beta chain comes out of a study of blood T cell repertoires in COVID-19. Study as a whole: Researchers got acute and convalescent COVID-19 samples from the United States, Italy and Spain. The analysed material was cDNA or gDNA that came from T cells, B-cell-depleted T cells, or PBMCs.

The germline V gene has CDR1 SGDLS and CDR2 YYNGEE. J lost 8 bases, V lost 3 bases, and 7 bases had no gene match. The CDR3 has 14 amino acids. In its sample, this clone was seen a few times. Authors' data handling: Counts of nucleated cells, estimated from reference gene primer amplification, were obtained. Sequenced by immunoSEQ multiplex PCR; TCRdb stores in-frame clones only, minus some. D and trimming come from the DNA, and the V and J calls and clone size come from that table. The sample has 150,000 to 200,000 clones, around 80% seen once; the top ten hold under 3.5%. The clonotype was recovered from a woman older than 75 with active or convalescent COVID-19. The material sequenced was peripheral blood. The gene calls are TRBV9 and TRBJ1-3; 8 bases are shared with TRBD1. This CDR3 is CASSGGQGGDTIYF. CDR3 sequence (DNA): TGTGCCAGCAGCGGAGGACAGGGTGGGGACACCATATATTTT.